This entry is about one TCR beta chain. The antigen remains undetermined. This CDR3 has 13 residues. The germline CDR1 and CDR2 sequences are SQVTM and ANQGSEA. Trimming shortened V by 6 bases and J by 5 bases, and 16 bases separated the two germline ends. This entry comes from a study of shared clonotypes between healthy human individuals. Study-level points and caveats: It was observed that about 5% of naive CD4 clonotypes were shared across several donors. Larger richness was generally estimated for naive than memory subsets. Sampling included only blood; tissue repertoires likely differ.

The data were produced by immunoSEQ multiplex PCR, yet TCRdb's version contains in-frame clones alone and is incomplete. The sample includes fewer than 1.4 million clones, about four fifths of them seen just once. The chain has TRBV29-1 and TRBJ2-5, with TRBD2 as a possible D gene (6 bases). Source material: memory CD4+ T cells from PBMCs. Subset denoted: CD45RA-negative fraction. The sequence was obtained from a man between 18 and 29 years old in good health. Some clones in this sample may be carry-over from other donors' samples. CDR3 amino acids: CSVATSSGETQYF. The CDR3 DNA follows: TGCAGCGTAGCCACTAGCTCCGGCGAGACCCAGTACTTC.